Following are 16 T cell receptor beta chains from one sample sequenced in a study of regulatory T cells in long-lasting Graves disease. The time point: newly diagnosed GD, antithyroid drugs for less than 3 months. Extracted PBMC RNA gave rise to the TCR library. To make TCR beta libraries, researchers used iRepertoire HTBI primers and Arm-PCR of CDR3 regions. TCRdb independently ran MiXCR on the multiplex PCR reads; one entry per CDR3 protein. Here the sample spans about 530,000 distinct CDR3 sequences, 15% to 20% being singletons. The same specimen was also included in a second study, on T cells in Graves' hyperthyroidism and ophthalmopathy.

The source was peripheral blood mononuclear cells (PBMCs), collected at new diagnosis, from a patient treated with antithyroid drugs. The source of these receptors is a woman aged 35 to 59 with Graves disease.

There are many counts of this clonotype. The rearrangement links TRBV18 to TRBJ2-3; the D gene could be TRBD1 or TRBD2 (6 bases each). The CDR3 consists of 16 residues. Trimming left V 1 base short and J 0 bases short, with 11 bases between. Germline loops: CDR1 KGHSH, CDR2 LQKENI. The CDR3 region has the DNA TGTGCCAGCTCACCACAGGGGGGAACTAGCACAGATACGCAGTATTTT. Amino acids: CASSPQGGTSTDTQYF. The full variable domain, in which reference TRBV18 and TRBJ2-3 provide the parts outside the CDR3, is NAGVMQNPRHLVRRRGQEARLRCSPMKGHSHVYWYRQLPEEGLKFMVYLQKENIIDESGMPKERFSAEFPKEGPSILRIQQVVRGDSAAYFCASSPQGGTSTDTQYFGPGTRLTVL.

CDR3 sequence: CSVSGTSQGETQYF. In DNA, the CDR3 is TGCAGCGTCTCCGGGACTAGCCAGGGAGAGACCCAGTACTTC. The V and J genes are TRBV29-1 and TRBJ2-5; 9 nucleotides match TRBD2. With V trimmed by 6 bases and J by 4 bases, 9 bases remained unmatched. The germline gives CDR1 SQVTM, CDR2 ANQGSEA. This CDR3 is 14 amino acids long. Filled out from reference TRBV29-1 and TRBJ2-5, the complete variable domain reads SAVISQKPSRDICQRGTSLTIQCQVDSQVTMMFWYRQQPGQSLTLIATANQGSEATYESGFVIDKFPISRPNLTFSTLTVSNMSPEDSSIYLCSVSGTSQGETQYFGPGTRLLVL.

Ten or more counts support this clonotype. The chain couples TRBV18 to TRBJ2-5, with 9 bases fitting TRBD1. The CDR3 contains 14 residues. V lost 3 bases to trimming and J lost 4 bases; unmatched junction nucleotides: 3. Germline V CDR1 and CDR2: KGHSH, LQKENI. The CDR3 reads CASSPQGQGETQYF. Written as DNA, the CDR3 is TGTGCCAGCTCACCCCAGGGACAGGGAGAGACCCAGTACTTC. Supplemented by reference TRBV18 and TRBJ2-5, the full variable domain reads NAGVMQNPRHLVRRRGQEARLRCSPMKGHSHVYWYRQLPEEGLKFMVYLQKENIIDESGMPKERFSAEFPKEGPSILRIQQVVRGDSAAYFCASSPQGQGETQYFGPGTRLLVL.

Notes on this clonotype: The junction departs from germline at one end; a sequencing error may be responsible. The chain recombines TRBV28 with TRBJ2-5, with 8 bases aligning to TRBD1. CDR1 and CDR2 from the germline V gene are MDHEN and SYDVKM. The CDR3 length is 17 residues. CDR3 residues: CASSARAWTGKRETQCF. CDR3 bases: TGTGCCAGCAGTGCACGTGCCTGGACAGGGAAGCGAGAGACCCAGTGCTTC.

This clonotype has more than one count but fewer than ten. The genes are TRBV15 and TRBJ1-3; D not certain. This CDR3 has 14 amino acids. Germline loops: CDR1 LNHNV, CDR2 YYDKDF (reference sequence). Trimming took 6 bases from V and 1 from J, leaving 10 bases between them. The CDR3 sequence: CATSQSGSGNTIYF. The CDR3 bases are TGTGCCACCAGTCAGTCTGGATCTGGAAACACCATATATTTT.

The J gene is TRBJ2-7, the V gene TRBV6-2 or TRBV6-3, with 10 bases lining up with TRBD2. V gave up 8 bases and J gave up 2 bases; unmatched junction bases: 6. The CDR3 extends over 14 amino acids. Germline V gene sequence: CDR1 MNHEY, CDR2 SVGEGT. The CDR3 DNA follows: TGTGCCAGCGAAAGCGGGGGGGTGGCCTACGAGCAGTACTTC. This codes for CASESGGVAYEQYF.

The J gene is TRBJ1-6, the V gene TRBV9, with D uncertain. The CDR3 runs to 17 residues. CDR1 is SGDLS, CDR2 YYNGEE, per germline. V shed 4 bases and J shed 0 bases, with 14 bases lying between them. This chain's CDR3 is CASSPGPESSYNSPLHF. In DNA, the CDR3 is TGTGCCAGCAGCCCTGGACCGGAGAGCTCCTATAATTCACCCCTCCACTTT.

Many counts were recorded for this clonotype. The chain joins TRBV12-3 or TRBV12-4 to TRBJ1-1; 7 nucleotides line up with TRBD1. Germline trimming cut 5 bases from V and 5 bases from J; bases unmatched to any gene: 2. This CDR3 is 12 amino acids long. The CDR3 coding sequence is TGTGCCAGCAGTACAGGGGTGACTGAAGCTTTCTTT. It is translated as CASSTGVTEAFF.

This clonotype has just a few counts. This chain connects TRBV5-8 to TRBJ2-1, with D possibly being TRBD1 (5 bases). Trimming cost V 0 bases and J 9 bases, with 10 bases left between them. Germline assignment: CDR1 SGHTS and CDR2 YDEGEE. This CDR3 contains 13 residues. CDR3 loop: CASSLVRVGEQFF. CDR3 sequence (DNA): TGTGCCAGCAGCTTGGTCAGGGTAGGTGAGCAGTTCTTC.

This clonotype was detected many times. The V call is TRBV28, the J call TRBJ1-1; TRBD1 might be the D (5 bases). V dropped 3 bases and J dropped 3 bases, with 11 bases sitting between them. Germline loops: CDR1 MDHEN, CDR2 SYDVKM. The CDR3 has 14 residues. The CDR3 loop reads CASSFVGGDTEAFF. DNA for the CDR3: TGTGCCAGCAGTTTTGTGGGGGGGGACACTGAAGCTTTCTTT.

This clonotype was seen only a few times. It may be a read error: a sequence one base away is much more abundant. The CDR3 is CASSLRTGDSNQPQHF. The DNA of the CDR3 is TGTGCCAGCAGTCTTCGAACTGGGGATAGCAATCAGCCCCAGCATTTT. This chain uses TRBV6-1 with TRBJ1-5; D unresolved. There are 16 residues in the CDR3. V was shortened by 5 bases and J by 0 bases, with 14 bases between the two germline ends. Per germline, CDR1 MNHNS and CDR2 SASEGT.

This clonotype occurred a few times. The chain joins TRBV6-1 to TRBJ2-7; tentative D call: TRBD1 (7 bases). The V end was cut by 5 bases, the J end by 6 bases, with 20 bases between. Germline V gene sequence: CDR1 MNHNS, CDR2 SASEGT. The CDR3 contains 15 residues. The CDR3 DNA sequence: TGTGCCAGCAGTAAAGGGGGCAGGGGGGAATGCGAGCAGTACTTC. Translated: CASSKGGRGECEQYF.

J is TRBJ1-2 and V is TRBV25-1, with 8 positions matching TRBD1. The CDR3 is 17 amino acids. Germline V gives CDR1 MGHDK, CDR2 SYGVNS. The trim removed 2 bases at V and 6 bases at J, leaving 14 bases unmatched. The CDR3 DNA sequence: TGTGCCAGCAGTGAAGGGGGAGACAGGGGTCGTTGGAATGGCTACACCTTC. Encoded protein: CASSEGGDRGRWNGYTF.

The chain couples TRBV5-4 to TRBJ2-7; 10 bases align to TRBD1. The CDR3 has 15 amino acids. After removal of 4 bases from V and 5 bases from J, the junction contained 9 bases not matched to a gene. CDR1 and CDR2 from the germline V gene are SGHNT and YYREEE (reference sequence). CDR3 DNA sequence: TGTGCCAGCAGCGCACTCGGGACAGGGGTGCACGAGCAGTACTTC. It yields the protein CASSALGTGVHEQYF.

In its sample, this clonotype was seen many times. This rearrangement joins TRBV19 to TRBJ2-1, with a tentative D call TRBD2 (7 bases). Germline V gene data show CDR1 as LNHDA and CDR2 as SQIVND (reference sequence). The CDR3 extends over 15 amino acids. The ends were cut back, 4 bases at V and 7 bases at J, with 17 bases in the middle. CDR3 nucleotides: TGTGCCAGTAGTAGGGCGGGGGCCCTTGAAAATGAGCAGTTCTTC. Translating it yields CASSRAGALENEQFF.

This clonotype occurred many times. The CDR3: CAAASTVNTEAFF. The CDR3 coding sequence is TGTGCCGCCGCTTCGACAGTGAACACTGAAGCTTTCTTT. This sequence joins TRBV28 and TRBJ1-1; D is possibly TRBD1 (5 bases). Deletions cut 11 bases from V and 0 bases from J, with 13 bases between. This CDR3 is 13 amino acids long. Looked up from germline, CDR1 is MDHEN and CDR2 is SYDVKM.